The sequence of this T cell receptor (beta chain) was determined in a study of cytomegalovirus exposure and HLA in healthy donors. This clone was picked up a small number of times. The PCR made use of 60 Vbeta and 13 Jbeta primers. Method: immunoSEQ multiplex PCR; TCRdb's copy keeps in-frame clones and lacks some. Of 150,000 to 200,000 clones in the sample, approximately 71% are singletons; the top ten hold roughly 5.2%. Sample: PBMCs. This TCR was recovered from a woman in her late teens or twenties in good health and CMV-seropositive.

DNA of the CDR3: TGCGCCAGCAGATTTACAGGGTTGGCTAATGAAAAACTGTTTTTT. It yields the protein CASRFTGLANEKLFF. The chain couples TRBV5-1 to TRBJ1-4; D perhaps matches TRBD1 (6 bases). Germline CDR1 SGHRS, CDR2 YFSETQ. The CDR3 is 15 amino acids. The V end lost 5 bases, the J end lost 3 bases, and 14 bases lay between the germline ends.